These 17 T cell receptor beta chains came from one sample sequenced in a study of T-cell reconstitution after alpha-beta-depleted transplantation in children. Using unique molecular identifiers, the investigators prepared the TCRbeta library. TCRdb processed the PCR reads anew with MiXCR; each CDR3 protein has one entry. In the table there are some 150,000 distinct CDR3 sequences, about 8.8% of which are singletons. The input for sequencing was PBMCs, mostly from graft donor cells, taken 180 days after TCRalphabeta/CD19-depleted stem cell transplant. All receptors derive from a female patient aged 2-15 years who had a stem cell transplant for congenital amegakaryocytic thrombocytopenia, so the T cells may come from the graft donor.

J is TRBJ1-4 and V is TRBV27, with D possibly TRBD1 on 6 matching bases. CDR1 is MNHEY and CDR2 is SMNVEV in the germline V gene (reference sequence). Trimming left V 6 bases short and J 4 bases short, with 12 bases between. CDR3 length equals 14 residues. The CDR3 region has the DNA TGTGCCAGCAGATTAACAGGGAATAATGAAAAACTGTTTTTT. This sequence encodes CASRLTGNNEKLFF.

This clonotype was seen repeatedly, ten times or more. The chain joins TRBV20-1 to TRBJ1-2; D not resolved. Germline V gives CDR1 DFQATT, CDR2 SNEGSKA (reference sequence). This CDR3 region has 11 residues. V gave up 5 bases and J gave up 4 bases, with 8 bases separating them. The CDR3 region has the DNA TGCAGTGCTGGGGTCTCCTATGGCTACACCTTC. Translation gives CSAGVSYGYTF.

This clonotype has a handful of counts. CDR3 amino acids: CASSLSSGSSETQYF. DNA for the CDR3: TGTGCCAGCAGTTTATCTAGCGGGAGTAGCGAGACCCAGTACTTC. The genes are TRBV12-3 or TRBV12-4 and TRBJ2-5, with 10 bases fitting TRBD2. After removal of 2 bases from V and 5 bases from J, the junction contained 5 bases not matched to a gene. The CDR3 extends over 15 amino acids.

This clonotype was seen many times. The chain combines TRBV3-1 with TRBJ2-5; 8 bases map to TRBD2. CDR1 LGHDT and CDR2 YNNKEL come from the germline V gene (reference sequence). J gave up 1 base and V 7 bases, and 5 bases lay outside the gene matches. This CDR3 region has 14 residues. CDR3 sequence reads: CASTGGLAQETQYF. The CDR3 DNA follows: TGTGCCAGCACCGGAGGACTAGCCCAAGAGACCCAGTACTTC.

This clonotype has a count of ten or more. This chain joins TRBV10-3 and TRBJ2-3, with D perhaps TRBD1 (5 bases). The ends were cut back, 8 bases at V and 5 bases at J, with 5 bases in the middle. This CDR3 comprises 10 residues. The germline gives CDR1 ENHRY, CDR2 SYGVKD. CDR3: CAIGQDTQYF. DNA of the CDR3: TGTGCCATCGGACAAGATACGCAGTATTTT.

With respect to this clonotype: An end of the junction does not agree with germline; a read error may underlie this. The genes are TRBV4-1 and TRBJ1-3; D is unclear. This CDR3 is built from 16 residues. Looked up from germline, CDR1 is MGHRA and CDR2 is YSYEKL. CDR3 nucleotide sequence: TGCTCCAGCAGCCAAAGGACCCTTACAACTGGAAACACCATATATTTT. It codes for CSSSQRTLTTGNTIYF.

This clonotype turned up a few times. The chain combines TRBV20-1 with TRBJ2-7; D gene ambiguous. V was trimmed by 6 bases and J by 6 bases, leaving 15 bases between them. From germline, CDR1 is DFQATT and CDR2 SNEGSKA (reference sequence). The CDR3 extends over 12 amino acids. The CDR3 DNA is TGCAGTGCATCGACATGGGGTACCGAGCAGTACTTC. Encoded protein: CSASTWGTEQYF.

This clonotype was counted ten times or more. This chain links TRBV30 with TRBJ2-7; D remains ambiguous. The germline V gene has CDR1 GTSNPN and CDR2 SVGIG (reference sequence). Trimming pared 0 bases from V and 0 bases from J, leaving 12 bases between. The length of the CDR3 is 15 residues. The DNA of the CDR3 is TGTGCCTGGAGTGTAGGGTCGGACGCCTCCTACGAGCAGTACTTC. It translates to CAWSVGSDASYEQYF. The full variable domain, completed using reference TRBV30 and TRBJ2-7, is SQTIHQWPATLVQPVGSPLSLECTVEGTSNPNLYWYRQAAGRGLQLLFYSVGIGQISSEVPQNLSASRPQDRQFILSSKKLLLSDSGFYLCAWSVGSDASYEQYFGPGTRLTVT.

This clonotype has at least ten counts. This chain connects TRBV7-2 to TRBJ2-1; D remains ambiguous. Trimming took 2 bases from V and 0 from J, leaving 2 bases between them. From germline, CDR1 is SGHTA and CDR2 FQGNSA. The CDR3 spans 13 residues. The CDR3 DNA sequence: TGTGCCAGCAGCTTACCCTCCTACAATGAGCAGTTCTTC. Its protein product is CASSLPSYNEQFF.

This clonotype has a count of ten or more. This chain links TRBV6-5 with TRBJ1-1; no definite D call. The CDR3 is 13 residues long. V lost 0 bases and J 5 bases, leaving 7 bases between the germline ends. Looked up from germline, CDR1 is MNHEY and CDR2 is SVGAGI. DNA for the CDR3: TGTGCCAGCAGTTACTCTGCCGGGACTGAAGCTTTCTTT. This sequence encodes CASSYSAGTEAFF.

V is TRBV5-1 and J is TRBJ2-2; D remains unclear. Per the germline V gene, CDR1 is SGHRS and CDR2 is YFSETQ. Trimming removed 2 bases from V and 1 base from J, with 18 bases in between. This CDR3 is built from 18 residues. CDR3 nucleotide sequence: TGCGCCAGCAGCTTTACCGACCCCACGAAGAAGAACACCGGGGAGCTGTTTTTT. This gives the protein CASSFTDPTKKNTGELFF.

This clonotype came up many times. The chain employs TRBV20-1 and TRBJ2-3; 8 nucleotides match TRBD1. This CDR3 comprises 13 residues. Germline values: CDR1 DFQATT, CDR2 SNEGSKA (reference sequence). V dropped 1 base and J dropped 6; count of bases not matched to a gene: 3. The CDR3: CSARVPGGDTQYF. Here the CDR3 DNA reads TGCAGTGCTAGAGTACCAGGGGGCGATACGCAGTATTTT.

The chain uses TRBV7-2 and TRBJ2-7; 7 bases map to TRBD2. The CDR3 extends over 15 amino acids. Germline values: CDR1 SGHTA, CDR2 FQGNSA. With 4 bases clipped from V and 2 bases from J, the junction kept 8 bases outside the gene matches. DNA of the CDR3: TGTGCCAGCAGCTCCCAAGCGGGGAGCGCCTACGAGCAGTACTTC. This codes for CASSSQAGSAYEQYF.

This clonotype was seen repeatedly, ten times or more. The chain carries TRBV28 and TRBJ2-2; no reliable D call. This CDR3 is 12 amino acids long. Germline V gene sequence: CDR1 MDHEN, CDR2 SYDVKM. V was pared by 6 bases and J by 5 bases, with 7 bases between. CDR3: CASRARTGELFF. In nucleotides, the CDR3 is TGTGCCAGCAGGGCGAGGACCGGGGAGCTGTTTTTT.

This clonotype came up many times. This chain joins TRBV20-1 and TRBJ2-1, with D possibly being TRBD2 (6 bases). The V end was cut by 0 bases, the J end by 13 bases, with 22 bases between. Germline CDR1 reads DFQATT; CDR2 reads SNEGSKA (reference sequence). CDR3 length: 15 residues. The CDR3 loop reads CSARDTFGLALEQFF. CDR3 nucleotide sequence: TGCAGTGCTAGAGATACTTTTGGCCTAGCGCTCGAACAGTTCTTC.

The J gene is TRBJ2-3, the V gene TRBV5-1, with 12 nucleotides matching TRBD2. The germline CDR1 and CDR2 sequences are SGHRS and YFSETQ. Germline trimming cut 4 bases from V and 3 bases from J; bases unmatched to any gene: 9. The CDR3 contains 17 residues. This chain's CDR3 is CASSVGTSGRKTDTQYF. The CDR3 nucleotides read TGCGCCAGCAGCGTAGGAACTAGCGGGAGGAAAACAGATACGCAGTATTTT.

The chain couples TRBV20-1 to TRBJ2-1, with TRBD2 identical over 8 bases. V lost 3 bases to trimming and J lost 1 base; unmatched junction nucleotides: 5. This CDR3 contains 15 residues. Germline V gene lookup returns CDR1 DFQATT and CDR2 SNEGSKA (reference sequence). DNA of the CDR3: TGCAGTGCTAGGTCGGCTAGCGGGTCCTACAATGAGCAGTTCTTC. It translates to CSARSASGSYNEQFF.